Reported below is one TCR beta chain. Its target is unknown. A much larger clone differs from this one at a single base, so this may be a read error. This entry belongs to a study of tumor-infiltrating lymphocytes in primary liver carcinoma. Whole-study findings and limits: Only about 7.5-25% of top clones were detected in all five tumor regions.

The investigators made TCR beta cDNA from about 0.45 ug total RNA, using a constant-region primer. Three rounds of nested multiplex PCR with slightly modified ARM-PCR produced TCR beta libraries. Forward primers for TRBV1-TRBV30 and a C-beta reverse primer served the first two PCR rounds, at 10 cycles each. From the multiplex PCR reads, TCRdb called clonotypes with MiXCR, one entry per CDR3 protein. The top ten hold 25% to 35% of the sample, which has roughly 32,000 distinct CDR3 sequences, 70% to 80% seen once. Bulk tissue was left unsorted, and RNA and DNA were co-extracted from 20-30 mg of it. The study sampled five separate regions from each tumor. The CDR3 is made up of 16 amino acids. Germline lookup yields CDR1 SQVTM and CDR2 ANQGSEA.

Material: liver tumor tissue from sampling region 3. Sample subset: tumor region T3, left-lateral pole. The TCR sequence derives from a woman aged 25-40 years with primary liver carcinoma and hepatitis B virus infection. The genes are TRBV29-1 and TRBJ2-1; 16 nucleotides line up with TRBD2. The CDR3 DNA sequence: TGCAACGTTGAGGGGACTAGCGGGAGGGCCGTTAGTGAGCAGTTCTTC. Its protein product is CNVEGTSGRAVSEQFF.